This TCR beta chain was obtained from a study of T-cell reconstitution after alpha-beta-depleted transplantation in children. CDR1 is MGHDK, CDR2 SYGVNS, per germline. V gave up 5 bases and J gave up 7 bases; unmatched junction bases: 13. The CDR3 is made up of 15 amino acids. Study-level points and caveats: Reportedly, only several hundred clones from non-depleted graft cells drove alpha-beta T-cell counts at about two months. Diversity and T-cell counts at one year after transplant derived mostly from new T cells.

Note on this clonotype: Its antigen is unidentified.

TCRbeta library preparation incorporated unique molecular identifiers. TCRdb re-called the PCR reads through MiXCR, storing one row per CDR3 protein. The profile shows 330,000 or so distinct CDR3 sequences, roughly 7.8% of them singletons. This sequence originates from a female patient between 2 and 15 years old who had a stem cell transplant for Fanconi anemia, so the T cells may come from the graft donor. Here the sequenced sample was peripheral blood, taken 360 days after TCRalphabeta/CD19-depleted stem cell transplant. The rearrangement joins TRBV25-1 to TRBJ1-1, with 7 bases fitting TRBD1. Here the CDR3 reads CASSPSGGTVGEAFF. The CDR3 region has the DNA TGTGCCAGCAGTCCCAGTGGCGGGACAGTCGGTGAAGCTTTCTTT.